Reported below is one TCR beta chain. In its sample, this clonotype was seen a few times. Its antigen is not yet known. No per-base quality is available; no much larger clone lies one base away. Library creation used PCR. TCRdb lists the instrument as Illumina HiSeq 2000. In-frame beta chains were kept once TCRdb had trimmed the public reads at Q25 with fastp and called clones with MiXCR. Records with the same CDR3 protein are collapsed into one entry carrying the most frequent genes and DNA. The sample includes about 97,000 distinct CDR3 sequences, with approximately 47% observed a single time. Clones ranked in the top ten supply roughly an eighth of the sample. The record originates from a study of CDR3 diversity in severe acne (dated by TCRdb to the late 2010s). At the junction V is shortened by 4 bases and J by 4 bases, with 10 bases in between. As encoded in the germline V gene, CDR1 is MNHEY while CDR2 is SVGAGI. The CDR3, cysteine through phenylalanine, is 13 amino acids long. Kept here is only the CDR3 DNA, which spans 39 bases and is read in frame from base 1.

This TCR derives from a male donor with acne. The specimen was blood. The sequence is built from TRBV6-5 and TRBJ2-5; the D segment is perhaps TRBD1 or TRBD2, each sharing 5 matched bases. The sequenced DNA is TGTGCCAGCAGTTCGTGGGGGACAGAGACCCAGTACTTC. Its coded protein is CASSSWGTETQYF.